The 28 T cell receptor beta chains below were found in one sample sequenced in a study of molecular identifiers for immune sequencing clone quantification. One entry per CDR3 protein, called by TCRdb with MiXCR from the PCR reads. Of about 640,000 distinct CDR3 sequences detected, roughly 21% appear once; the ten largest clones hold roughly 0.9%. Sequencing used naive CD8+ T cells from blood, with Jurkat cell RNA spiked in. Noted subset: FACS-sorted CD8+CD4-CCR7+CD45RA+ naive T cells. The origin of the receptors is a human donor in good health. Some libraries in this study had Jurkat cell RNA spiked in.

V gene TRBV4-3 combines with J gene TRBJ2-1; the D is unclear. The germline gives CDR1 LGHNA, CDR2 YSLEER. This CDR3 comprises 16 residues. V lost 1 base to trimming and J lost 5 bases, with 15 bases between them. This CDR3 is CASSQGWTSLNNEQFF. As DNA, the CDR3 is TGCGCCAGCAGCCAAGGTTGGACCTCCCTAAACAATGAGCAGTTCTTC.

In its sample, this clonotype was seen many times. The rearrangement joins TRBV12-3 or TRBV12-4 to TRBJ2-4; D perhaps matches TRBD2 (5 bases). Trimming cost V 3 bases and J 5 bases, with 14 bases left between them. The CDR3 sequence is 15 residues long. Written as DNA, the CDR3 is TGTGCCAGCAGTTTGTCGCGGGTTTTAGAAAACATTCAGTACTTC. This codes for CASSLSRVLENIQYF.

This clonotype was seen more than once but under ten times. The rearrangement links TRBV11-2 to TRBJ1-1; unclear D gene. V was cut by 5 bases and J by 0 bases, with 13 bases left in between. The CDR3 totals 15 residues. Germline V gives CDR1 SGHAT, CDR2 FQNNGV. In DNA, the CDR3 is TGTGCCAGCAGCCCAGACGGTCTACTGAACACTGAAGCTTTCTTT. Encoded protein: CASSPDGLLNTEAFF.

As to this clonotype: A read error may produce the germline difference seen at one junction end. The genes are TRBV11-2 and TRBJ2-3, with D unclear. The CDR3 is made up of 14 amino acids. Germline loops: CDR1 SGHAT, CDR2 FQNNGV. CDR3 nucleotides: TGTGCCAGCAGCTTATTGTCAGGCACAGATACGCAGTGTTTT. Amino acids: CASSLLSGTDTQCF.

This clonotype was detected ten times or more. The V gene is TRBV7-9, the J gene TRBJ1-5; no reliable D call. The CDR3 consists of 12 residues. V was clipped by 6 bases and J by 1 base, with 4 bases between them. Germline V CDR1 and CDR2: SEHNR, FQNEAQ (reference sequence). The chain's CDR3 is CASSESNQPQHF. CDR3 coding DNA: TGTGCCAGCAGTGAAAGCAATCAGCCCCAGCATTTT.

In regard to this clonotype: It is unclear where the CDR3 begins or ends on the DNA, so no DNA is shown, and the CDR3 is as TCRdb lists it. The V call is TRBV5-1, the J call TRBJ2-7; TRBD1 was called by the table and not checked on the DNA. Germline V gene sequence: CDR1 SGHRS, CDR2 YFSETQ. The CDR3 is 15 amino acids long, termini counted. The CDR3 loop reads CASRDWGQGANEQCF.

This clonotype was seen a few times. This chain joins TRBV10-2 and TRBJ2-5; D possibly corresponds to TRBD1 (5 bases). This CDR3 contains 17 residues. Per germline, CDR1 WSHSY and CDR2 SAAADI. Trimming removed 7 bases at V and 2 bases at J, with 23 bases between. CDR3: CASTNFEAGSNQETQYF. The CDR3 DNA sequence: TGCGCCAGCACTAACTTTGAGGCAGGGTCCAATCAAGAGACCCAGTACTTC.

Points on this clonotype: A much larger clone differs from this one at a single base, so this may be a read error. The chain has TRBV9 and TRBJ2-3; D uncertain. CDR1 and CDR2 (germline): SGDLS, YYNGEE. The CDR3 consists of 15 residues. CDR3 amino acids: CASSVALGGADMQYF. The DNA of the CDR3 is TGTGCCAGCAGCGTAGCCTTAGGTGGCGCAGATATGCAGTATTTT. Variable domain in full (rest from reference TRBV9 and TRBJ2-3): DSGVTQTPKHLITATGQRVTLRCSPRSGDLSVYWYQQSLDQGLQFLIQYYNGEERAKGNILERFSAQQFPDLHSELNLSSLELGDSALYFCASSVALGGADMQYFGPGTRLTVL.

This clonotype was detected ten times or more. The chain combines TRBV24-1 with TRBJ2-2, with D possibly matching TRBD1 (6 bases). Deletions cut 9 bases from V and 5 bases from J, with 12 bases between. The CDR3 covers 13 residues. The germline gives CDR1 KGHDR, CDR2 SFDVKD. CDR3 region: CATSGARTGELFF. Written as DNA, the CDR3 is TGTGCCACCTCAGGGGCTCGGACCGGGGAGCTGTTTTTT.

The chain uses TRBV7-9 and TRBJ2-5; TRBD1 aligns across 7 bases. The V gene's germline CDR1 is SEHNR and CDR2 FQNEAQ (reference sequence). The V gene end was trimmed by 6 bases and the J gene end by 0 bases; junction bases not matched to a gene: 1. There are 13 residues in the CDR3. The DNA of the CDR3 is TGTGCCAGCAGGACAGGGAACCAAGAGACCCAGTACTTC. Translated, it gives CASRTGNQETQYF.

This clonotype was counted at least ten times. The V call is TRBV4-3, the J call TRBJ2-7, with a weak D call TRBD2 (6 bases). The CDR3 consists of 15 residues. Germline-derived CDR1 and CDR2 are LGHNA and YSLEER. Trimming pared 2 bases from V and 2 bases from J, leaving 13 bases between. CDR3 region: CASSQSETRAYEQYF. The CDR3 DNA is TGCGCCAGCAGCCAATCCGAGACTAGAGCCTACGAGCAGTACTTC.

The chain has TRBV4-1 and TRBJ1-2; TRBD1 is a possible D gene (6 bases). CDR1 is MGHRA, CDR2 YSYEKL, per germline. V was pared by 1 base and J by 7 bases, with 25 bases between. The CDR3 contains 18 residues. In DNA, the CDR3 is TGCGCCAGCAGCCAAGGCGGGTCTCTGGGGGGCGACCCGATTGGCTACACCTTC. It translates to CASSQGGSLGGDPIGYTF.

This clonotype has just a few counts. This chain links TRBV20-1 with TRBJ2-1; 10 bases fit TRBD2. The V gene's germline CDR1 is DFQATT and CDR2 SNEGSKA (reference sequence). V lost 3 bases and J lost 4; bases outside the gene matches: 9. The CDR3 length is 16 residues. This chain's CDR3 is CSARDSPSGSYNEQFF. CDR3 DNA sequence: TGCAGTGCTAGGGATTCGCCTAGCGGGAGTTACAATGAGCAGTTCTTC.

The gene calls are TRBV15 and TRBJ1-2; 7 bases are a match to TRBD1. The J segment lost 3 bases and the V segment lost 3 bases, leaving 7 bases of the junction unmatched. This CDR3 is 15 amino acids long. The germline V gene has CDR1 LNHNV and CDR2 YYDKDF (reference sequence). The CDR3 reads CATSSFTGADYGYTF. The CDR3 bases are TGTGCCACCAGCAGCTTTACAGGGGCCGACTATGGCTACACCTTC.

In the case of this clonotype: This clone may be a read error of a much larger clone one base away. The J gene is TRBJ2-7, the V gene TRBV4-1, with 8 positions matching TRBD1. V dropped 3 bases and J dropped 5; count of bases not matched to a gene: 9. Germline V gene sequence: CDR1 MGHRA, CDR2 YSYEKL. This CDR3 comprises 15 residues. The CDR3 DNA is TGCGCCAGCAGCCAGTCCGGGACAGGACCCCACGAGCAGTACTTC. Its translation: CASSQSGTGPHEQYF.

Note on this clonotype: Just one base apart from a much larger clone, this may be a read error. The CDR3 end shows no conserved phenylalanine or tryptophan, and so a read error is likely. The V call is TRBV4-3, the J call TRBJ1-1; D unclear. There are 14 residues in the CDR3. Trimming pared 0 bases from V and 0 bases from J, leaving 5 bases between. Per germline, CDR1 LGHNA and CDR2 YSLEER. The CDR3 here is CASSQDAVNTEAFL. DNA for the CDR3: TGCGCCAGCAGCCAAGATGCGGTGAACACTGAAGCTTTCTTG.

In this sample, this clonotype turned up many times. The chain links TRBV7-9 to TRBJ1-1; 12 nucleotides line up with TRBD1. The J segment lost 3 bases and the V segment lost 6 bases, leaving 8 bases of the junction unmatched. Germline CDR1 is SEHNR and CDR2 is FQNEAQ (reference sequence). The CDR3 sequence is 16 residues long. The CDR3 loop is CASRRDRGPLDTEAFF. DNA for the CDR3: TGTGCCAGCAGACGGGACAGGGGGCCGTTGGACACTGAAGCTTTCTTT.

This clonotype was counted many times. The rearrangement joins TRBV29-1 to TRBJ2-5; D is uncertain. The germline V and J ends were trimmed by 3 bases and 1 base, with 12 bases remaining between them. The length of the CDR3 is 14 residues. Germline V gene lookup returns CDR1 SQVTM and CDR2 ANQGSEA. The chain's CDR3 is CSVEEGERQETQYF. The DNA for the CDR3 is TGCAGCGTTGAGGAAGGAGAGCGCCAAGAGACCCAGTACTTC. Full variable domain (remainder filled in from reference TRBV29-1 and TRBJ2-5): SAVISQKPSRDICQRGTSLTIQCQVDSQVTMMFWYRQQPGQSLTLIATANQGSEATYESGFVIDKFPISRPNLTFSTLTVSNMSPEDSSIYLCSVEEGERQETQYFGPGTRLLVL.

This chain links TRBV13 with TRBJ2-1; D not resolved. V lost 5 bases and J 8 bases, leaving 19 bases between the germline ends. The germline gives CDR1 PRHDT, CDR2 FYEKMQ (reference sequence). This CDR3 has 15 amino acids. CDR3 sequence: CASSSVEGSYDEQFF. CDR3 in DNA: TGTGCCAGCAGCAGTGTAGAAGGATCATACGATGAGCAGTTCTTC.

This clonotype was recorded at least ten times. The rearrangement joins TRBV9 to TRBJ2-3, with 10 nucleotides matching TRBD2. The germline CDR1 and CDR2 sequences are SGDLS and YYNGEE. The V gene end was trimmed by 0 bases and the J gene end by 3 bases; junction bases not matched to a gene: 7. This CDR3 spans 17 amino acids. The CDR3 protein is CASSVEPSGSRTDTQYF. In nucleotides, the CDR3 is TGTGCCAGCAGCGTAGAGCCTAGCGGGAGTAGGACAGATACGCAGTATTTT. Combining the CDR3 with reference TRBV9 and TRBJ2-3 gives the whole variable domain DSGVTQTPKHLITATGQRVTLRCSPRSGDLSVYWYQQSLDQGLQFLIQYYNGEERAKGNILERFSAQQFPDLHSELNLSSLELGDSALYFCASSVEPSGSRTDTQYFGPGTRLTVL.

The chain couples TRBV9 to TRBJ2-1; D is perhaps TRBD1 (5 bases). Germline lookup yields CDR1 SGDLS and CDR2 YYNGEE. The CDR3 is 15 amino acids. V shed 0 bases and J shed 6 bases, with 13 bases lying between them. The CDR3 nucleotides are TGTGCCAGCAGCGTAGGTGAAGGGGCGCCCAATGAGCAGTTCTTC. Translated, it gives CASSVGEGAPNEQFF.

This clonotype was found once. A much larger clone differs by one base, so this may be a read error. The chain couples TRBV28 to TRBJ1-2; perhaps TRBD1 as D (5 bases). This CDR3 is 18 amino acids long. The germline CDR1 and CDR2 sequences are MDHEN and SYDVKM. The CDR3 loop is CPSSPNRIRDPGGYGYTF. The CDR3 nucleotides are TGTCCCAGCAGCCCGAACCGGATCCGGGACCCCGGGGGCTATGGCTACACCTTC.

In its sample, this clonotype was seen many times. The chain uses TRBV28 and TRBJ2-1; D gene unclear. The V gene lost 6 bases and the J gene lost 9 bases, with 6 bases spanning the gap. The length of the CDR3 is 10 residues. The germline gives CDR1 MDHEN, CDR2 SYDVKM. This CDR3 is CASSRFEQFF. In DNA form, the CDR3 reads TGTGCCAGCAGCCGTTTTGAGCAGTTCTTC. Supplemented by reference TRBV28 and TRBJ2-1, the full variable domain reads DVKVTQSSRYLVKRTGEKVFLECVQDMDHENMFWYRQDPGLGLRLIYFSYDVKMKEKGDIPEGYSVSREKKERFSLILESASTNQTSMYLCASSRFEQFFGPGTRLTVL.

This clonotype was picked up many times. V usage is TRBV4-3 and J usage is TRBJ1-1; D ambiguous. The CDR3 spans 14 residues. Germline CDR1 reads LGHNA; CDR2 reads YSLEER. Between the trimmed V and J ends, which lost 4 bases and 5 bases, there was a span of 14 bases. Here the CDR3 reads CASSPHVLGTEAFF. In DNA, the CDR3 is TGCGCCAGCAGCCCGCACGTATTGGGGACTGAAGCTTTCTTT.

This clonotype was counted only a few times. This chain connects TRBV2 to TRBJ2-5; D unresolved. In germline, CDR1 is SNHLY, CDR2 FYNNEI. V was cut by 10 bases and J by 5 bases, with 11 bases left in between. The CDR3 runs to 11 residues. The CDR3 reads CAILDRETQYF. CDR3 in DNA: TGTGCCATCTTGGATCGGGAGACCCAGTACTTC. The full variable domain, with the rest looked up from reference TRBV2 and TRBJ2-5, is EPEVTQTPSHQVTQMGQEVILRCVPISNHLYFYWYRQILGQKVEFLVSFYNNEISEKSEIFDDQFSVERPDGSNFTLKIRSTKLEDSAMYFCAILDRETQYFGPGTRLLVL.

This clonotype was seen just once. This may be a read error, as it is one base from a much larger clone. V and J are TRBV7-2 and TRBJ1-2, with unresolved D. The germline gives CDR1 SGHTA, CDR2 FQGNSA. V lost 5 bases to trimming and J lost 4 bases, with 23 bases between them. The CDR3 is 17 amino acids. CDR3 region: CASSKLGLQPAVYGYTF. DNA of the CDR3: TGTGCCAGCAGCAAACTTGGTTTGCAACCGGCCGTCTATGGCTACACCTTC.

This clonotype was observed many times. This sequence joins TRBV5-4 and TRBJ2-1, with a possible D match to TRBD2 (6 bases). The CDR3 is 15 amino acids. Between the trimmed V and J ends, which lost 5 bases and 0 bases, there was a span of 12 bases. Germline V gene sequence: CDR1 SGHNT, CDR2 YYREEE (reference sequence). This CDR3 reads CASRLSSDSYNEQFF. In DNA form, the CDR3 reads TGTGCCAGCAGGCTATCTAGCGACTCCTACAATGAGCAGTTCTTC.

V usage is TRBV12-3 or TRBV12-4 and J usage is TRBJ2-7; D might be TRBD2 (5 bases). The V end lost 6 bases, the J end lost 3 bases, and 12 bases lay between the germline ends. The CDR3 covers 13 residues. For the CDR3, the DNA is TGTGCCAGCAGGAGTAGCGAGGACTACGAGCAGTACTTC. Translated, it gives CASRSSEDYEQYF.